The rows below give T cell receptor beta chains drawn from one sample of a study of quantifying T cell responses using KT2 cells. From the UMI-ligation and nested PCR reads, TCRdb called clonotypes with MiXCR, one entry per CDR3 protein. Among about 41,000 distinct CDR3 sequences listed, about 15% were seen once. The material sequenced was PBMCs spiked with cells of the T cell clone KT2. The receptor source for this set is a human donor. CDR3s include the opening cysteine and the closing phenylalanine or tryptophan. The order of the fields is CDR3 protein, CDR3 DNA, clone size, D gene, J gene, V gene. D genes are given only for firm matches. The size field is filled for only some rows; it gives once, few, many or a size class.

cdr3_aa: CATRGQRTDTQYF
cdr3_nt: TGTGCCACACGGGGGCAGCGCACAGATACGCAGTATTTT
clone_size: many
d_call: NA
j_call: TRBJ2-3
v_call: TRBV27

cdr3_aa: CASSPPLPHYAESLGYGYTF
cdr3_nt: TGTGCCAGCAGCCCCCCCTTGCCACACTACGCAGAGTCTTTAGGCTATGGCTACACCTTC
clone_size: few
d_call: NA
j_call: TRBJ1-2
v_call: TRBV7-8

cdr3_aa: CASSLQGGGQPQHF
cdr3_nt: TGTGCCAGCAGCTTGCAGGGGGGGGGTCAGCCCCAGCATTTT
clone_size: NA
d_call: TRBD1
j_call: TRBJ1-5
v_call: TRBV5-6

cdr3_aa: CAWSQDAGELFF
cdr3_nt: TGTGCCTGGAGTCAGGATGCCGGGGAGCTGTTTTTT
clone_size: NA
d_call: NA
j_call: TRBJ2-2
v_call: TRBV30

cdr3_aa: CASSSRVVGSNQPQHF
cdr3_nt: TGTGCCAGTAGTTCCCGGGTCGTGGGGAGCAATCAGCCCCAGCATTTT
clone_size: few
d_call: NA
j_call: TRBJ1-5
v_call: TRBV19

cdr3_aa: CSARVAGGFVAFDEQFF
cdr3_nt: TGCAGTGCTAGGGTGGCGGGGGGGTTCGTTGCTTTCGATGAGCAGTTCTTC
clone_size: few
d_call: TRBD2
j_call: TRBJ2-1
v_call: TRBV20-1

cdr3_aa: CASSNGQYGETQYF
cdr3_nt: TGTGCCAGCAGCAACGGACAGTATGGGGAGACCCAGTACTTC
clone_size: few
d_call: NA
j_call: TRBJ2-5
v_call: TRBV27

cdr3_aa: CSVVEGSNQPQHF
cdr3_nt: TGCAGCGTTGTTGAGGGGAGCAATCAGCCCCAGCATTTT
clone_size: many
d_call: NA
j_call: TRBJ1-5
v_call: TRBV29-1

cdr3_aa: CASSSRGRGNTEAFF
cdr3_nt: TGTGCCAGCAGCTCTAGGGGGCGCGGGAACACTGAAGCTTTCTTT
clone_size: NA
d_call: TRBD1
j_call: TRBJ1-1
v_call: TRBV5-4

cdr3_aa: CASSPDQRSYNEQFF
cdr3_nt: TGCGCCAGCAGCCCCGATCAGCGGTCCTACAATGAGCAGTTCTTC
clone_size: NA
d_call: NA
j_call: TRBJ2-1
v_call: TRBV5-1

cdr3_aa: CASSRMVRVTEAFF
cdr3_nt: TGTGCCAGCAGTCGCATGGTGAGGGTCACTGAAGCTTTCTTT
clone_size: few
d_call: NA
j_call: TRBJ1-1
v_call: TRBV28

cdr3_aa: CASSAAWATEAFF
cdr3_nt: TGTGCCAGCAGCGCAGCATGGGCCACTGAAGCTTTCTTT
clone_size: few
d_call: NA
j_call: TRBJ1-1
v_call: TRBV7-9

cdr3_aa: CSVVGRTGLYTQYF
cdr3_nt: TGCAGCGTTGTCGGAAGGACAGGGCTGTATACGCAGTATTTT
clone_size: few
d_call: TRBD1
j_call: TRBJ2-3
v_call: TRBV29-1

cdr3_aa: CASSVEGDVNYGYTF
cdr3_nt: TGTGCCAGCAGCGTAGAAGGGGACGTTAACTATGGCTACACCTTC
clone_size: few
d_call: NA
j_call: TRBJ1-2
v_call: TRBV9

cdr3_aa: CASSLGGRRTQYF
cdr3_nt: TGTGCCAGCAGCTTGGGGGGCCGGCGAACGCAGTATTTT
clone_size: NA
d_call: NA
j_call: TRBJ2-3
v_call: TRBV13

cdr3_aa: CAWSVAGNSYNEQFF
cdr3_nt: TGTGCCTGGAGTGTCGCGGGGAATTCGTACAATGAGCAGTTCTTC
clone_size: many
d_call: NA
j_call: TRBJ2-1
v_call: TRBV30